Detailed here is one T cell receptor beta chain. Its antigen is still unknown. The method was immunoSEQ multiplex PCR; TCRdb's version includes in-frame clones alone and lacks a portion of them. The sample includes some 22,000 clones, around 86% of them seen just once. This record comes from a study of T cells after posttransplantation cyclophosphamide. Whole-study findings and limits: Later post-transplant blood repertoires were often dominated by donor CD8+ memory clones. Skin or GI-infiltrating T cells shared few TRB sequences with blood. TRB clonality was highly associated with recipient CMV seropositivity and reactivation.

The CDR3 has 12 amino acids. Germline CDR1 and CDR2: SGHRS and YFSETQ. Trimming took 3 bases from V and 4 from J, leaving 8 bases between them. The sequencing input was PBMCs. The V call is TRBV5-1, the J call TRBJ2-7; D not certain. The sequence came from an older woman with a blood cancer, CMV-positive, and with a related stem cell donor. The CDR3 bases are TGCGCCAGCAGCTCCGACTTGTACGAGCAGTACTTC. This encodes CASSSDLYEQYF.